Listed below are T cell receptor beta chains from one sample, sequenced in a study of somatic mutations in cytotoxic T cells in rheumatoid arthritis. The protocol was immunoSEQ multiplex PCR, while the TCRdb copy is restricted to in-frame clones and leaves out a portion. Altogether almost 3,000 clones are present, about 94% being singletons, with the ten largest covering more than 13%. Sequencing input: CD8+ T cells sorted from blood. The receptors come from a woman younger than 30 with rheumatoid arthritis. Each CDR3 is given with its conserved first and last residue. D genes are given only for firm matches. Expanded clones get a size class; other rows say once, few or many, or leave the size out.

j_call	d_call	v_call	clone_size	cdr3_nt	cdr3_aa
TRBJ2-7	-	TRBV28	-	TGTGCCAGCAGTCCCGAAACAGGGACCGACGAGCAGTACTTC	CASSPETGTDEQYF
TRBJ2-7	-	TRBV29-1	once	TGCAGCGTTGGCGAAGTGTCGACTGCTACCTACGAGCAGTACTTC	CSVGEVSTATYEQYF
TRBJ2-1	-	TRBV9	-	TGTGCCAGCAGCGGCCCCGGGACAATAGGGAATGAGCAGTTCTTC	CASSGPGTIGNEQFF
TRBJ2-7	TRBD1	TRBV19	-	TGTGCCAGTAGTGCGACAGGGGTCAGCTACGAGCAGTACTTC	CASSATGVSYEQYF
TRBJ1-5	-	TRBV6-1	-	TGTGCCAGCAAACCCGTAGGAGTCAATCAGCCCCAGCATTTT	CASKPVGVNQPQHF
TRBJ2-2	-	TRBV19	once	TGTGCCAGTAGCCTCACAGGGCATACGAACACCGGGGAGCTGTTTTTT	CASSLTGHTNTGELFF
TRBJ2-3	TRBD1	TRBV6-1	-	TGTGCCACCGACCGGGGACAGGGGGAACCAGATACGCAGTATTTT	CATDRGQGEPDTQYF
TRBJ2-3	-	TRBV6-5	-	TGTGCCAGCAGTTACTCGGGGGCAGATGCTACAGATACGCAGTATTTT	CASSYSGADATDTQYF
TRBJ2-5	TRBD2	TRBV30	-	TGTGCCTGGAGTCTTAGCGGGGGGCCTCAAGAGACCCAGTACTTC	CAWSLSGGPQETQYF
TRBJ1-1	-	TRBV27	-	TGTGCCAGCAGTTTGGCAGGTTGGAACACTGAAGCTTTCTTT	CASSLAGWNTEAFF
TRBJ1-5	-	TRBV5-5	-	TGTGCCAGCAGCTTGGTGGCGGGTATCAAGCCCCAGCATTTT	CASSLVAGIKPQHF
TRBJ2-1	TRBD2	TRBV7-9	-	TGTGCCAGCAGCTACCTAGCGGGGGGCGCCTACAATGAGCAGTTCTTC	CASSYLAGGAYNEQFF
TRBJ2-7	-	TRBV28	-	TGTGCCAGCAGTTTTATGAGGGGGAACGAGCAGTACTTC	CASSFMRGNEQYF
TRBJ2-3	-	TRBV27	-	TGTGCCAGCACCCCGGGACTCCACGTTTCCACGCAGTATTTT	CASTPGLHVSTQYF
TRBJ2-7	TRBD2	TRBV28	-	TGTGCCAGCAGTTTCGGACTAGCGGGGACCTACGAGCAGTACTTC	CASSFGLAGTYEQYF
TRBJ2-2	TRBD1	TRBV7-6	-	TGTGCCAGCAGCTCCACCACCGGGACAGGGTACGGGGAGCTGTTTTTT	CASSSTTGTGYGELFF
TRBJ1-3	-	TRBV9	-	TGTGCCAGCAGCGTATCAGGGCCCTCCTCTGGAAACACCATATATTTT	CASSVSGPSSGNTIYF
TRBJ1-3	-	TRBV19	once	TGTGCCAGTATGGAGGCAGACCTCTCTGGAAACACCATATATTTT	CASMEADLSGNTIYF
TRBJ2-7	TRBD1	TRBV5-5	-	TGTGCCAGCAGCTTGCCGCAGGGGACAGACCGAGCCTACGAGCAGTACTTC	CASSLPQGTDRAYEQYF
TRBJ2-5	-	TRBV29-1	once	TGCAGCGTTGAAGTCGGGAAAGGTCCGGTAATAACCCAAGAGACCCAGTACTTC	CSVEVGKGPVITQETQYF
TRBJ1-1	-	TRBV9	-	TGTGCCAGCAGCGAGGGGTATAGGAACACTGAAGCTTTCTTT	CASSEGYRNTEAFF
TRBJ2-7	-	TRBV5-1	once	TGCGCCAGCAGCTTGTCCTATGTCTACGAGCAGTACTTC	CASSLSYVYEQYF
TRBJ2-2	TRBD1	TRBV11-2	-	TGTGCCAGCAGCGTCGGGACAGGAAACACCGGGGAGCTGTTTTTT	CASSVGTGNTGELFF
TRBJ1-1	TRBD1	TRBV19	-	TGTGCCAGTAGTCCGACAGGGTCGGGGACTGAAGCTTTCTTT	CASSPTGSGTEAFF
TRBJ2-7	TRBD2	TRBV27	-	TGTGCCAGCAGCCGGTCGACTAGCGGCTACGAGCAGTACTTC	CASSRSTSGYEQYF
TRBJ2-2	-	TRBV19	-	TGTGCCAGTAGTATCTGGAGGGGAGGCGGGGAGCTGTTTTTT	CASSIWRGGGELFF
TRBJ2-7	-	TRBV4-1	few	TGCGCCAGCAGCCAAGCGCAGGGGTATTCCTACGAGCAGTACTTC	CASSQAQGYSYEQYF
TRBJ2-7	-	TRBV4-1	few	TGCGCCAGCAGCCAAGGAAGGGGAGGTTCCTACGAGCAGTACTTC	CASSQGRGGSYEQYF
TRBJ1-1	TRBD1	TRBV6-5	large	TGTGCCAGCAGTTACTCGTATGGGACAGACACTGAAGCTTTCTTT	CASSYSYGTDTEAFF
TRBJ2-7	TRBD2	TRBV4-1	-	TGCGCCAGCAGCCAGCGGGGGGGCTCCTACGAGCAGTACTTC	CASSQRGGSYEQYF
TRBJ1-5	-	TRBV6-1	few	TGTGCCAGCAGCCAAGAGCAGCCCCAGCATTTT	CASSQEQPQHF
TRBJ2-3	-	TRBV9	-	TGTGCCAGCAGCGATCCCCAAGGAGCGTCAGACACAGATACGCAGTATTTT	CASSDPQGASDTDTQYF
TRBJ1-1	TRBD1	TRBV11-2	once	TGTGCCAGCAGCCCGGGAGACAGGGAGGACACTGAAGCTTTCTTT	CASSPGDREDTEAFF
TRBJ2-1	-	TRBV5-1	-	TGCGCCAGCAGCATGGGACTTGATGAGCAGTTCTTC	CASSMGLDEQFF
TRBJ2-1	TRBD2	TRBV4-1	once	TGCGCCAGCAGCCAAACTAGCGTGGGGGGCAATGAGCAGTTCTTC	CASSQTSVGGNEQFF
TRBJ2-6	-	TRBV23-1	-	TGCGCCAGTACCGAAAGGAGCTCTGGGGCCAACGTCCTGACTTTC	CASTERSSGANVLTF
TRBJ2-7	-	TRBV28	-	TGTGCCAGCAGTTGGAGGCCTTACGAGCAGTACTTC	CASSWRPYEQYF
TRBJ1-4	-	TRBV5-4	-	TGTGCCAGCAGCTTTGGGGAGGACGGCCTTAATGAAAAACTGTTTTTT	CASSFGEDGLNEKLFF
TRBJ2-7	TRBD1	TRBV7-2	-	TGTGCCAGCAGCTTTCGGACAGGGACCTACGAGCAGTACTTC	CASSFRTGTYEQYF
TRBJ1-2	-	TRBV5-4	-	TGTGCCAGCAGCCCCAACGCAGCTAACTATGGCTACACCTTC	CASSPNAANYGYTF
TRBJ1-2	-	TRBV27	-	TGTGCCAGCAGCCCTACAGGGACGGTCTATGGCTACACCTTC	CASSPTGTVYGYTF
TRBJ1-4	-	TRBV19	-	TGTGCCAGTATGTTGAAGGGGATAACAACTAATGAAAAACTGTTTTTT	CASMLKGITTNEKLFF
TRBJ1-4	-	TRBV27	-	TGTGCCAGCACTCACGGGGCAACTAATGAAAAACTGTTTTTT	CASTHGATNEKLFF
TRBJ2-3	TRBD1	TRBV27	-	TGTGCCAGCAGGTGGGGGACAGCCAACACAGATACGCAGTATTTT	CASRWGTANTDTQYF
TRBJ2-7	-	TRBV4-3	once	TGCGCCAGCAGCCAAGATTCAAACGAGCAGTACTTC	CASSQDSNEQYF
TRBJ2-3	TRBD2	TRBV6-4	once	TGTGCCAGCAGTGCCCTAGCGGGGGGGCCAGATACGCAGTATTTT	CASSALAGGPDTQYF
TRBJ2-5	TRBD2	TRBV4-3	-	TGCGCCAGCAGCCGCCTGACTAGCGACCAAGAGACCCAGTACTTC	CASSRLTSDQETQYF
TRBJ2-3	TRBD2	TRBV10-3	-	TGTGCCATCAGTGAGTCGAGGTCTTCAGCGGGAGTTAAAGATACGCAGTATTTT	CAISESRSSAGVKDTQYF